The source of this TCR beta chain is a study of somatic mutations in cytotoxic T cells in rheumatoid arthritis. The table came from immunoSEQ multiplex PCR; TCRdb's copy has only in-frame clones and leaves some out. Of tens of thousands of clones in the sample, roughly 80% are singletons; the top ten hold 3.5% to 4.5%. V was trimmed by 1 base and J by 5 bases, leaving 15 bases between them. The CDR3 totals 15 residues. Germline V gene lookup returns CDR1 SNHLY and CDR2 FYNNEI. This clone was seen a few times. Sequencing used CD8+ T cells sorted from blood. The chain joins TRBV2 to TRBJ2-7, with D perhaps given as TRBD1 or TRBD2 (5 bases each). The clonotype was recovered from an adult with rheumatoid arthritis. CDR3 in amino acids: CASSEGGRVGHEQYF. For the CDR3, the DNA is TGTGCCAGCAGTGAAGGGGGACGGGTGGGACACGAGCAGTACTTC.